The clone carrying this TCR beta chain was observed a handful of times. The antigen remains unidentified. This table comes from immunoSEQ multiplex PCR, and its TCRdb copy is limited to in-frame clones, with some not included. The profile shows 45,000 or so clones, less than 85% of them singletons. Focal radiation with ipilimumab CTLA-4 blockade was given to patients with chemo-refractory metastatic non-small-cell lung cancer. The sample comes from a study of radiotherapy plus CTLA-4 blockade in lung cancer. At the level of the study: Objective responses were documented in around a sixth of patients, with disease control in 31%.

Study-wide results and limits: In blood, tumor-derived TCR clones expanded after radiotherapy plus ipilimumab. How blood T cell clones changed early, along with interferon-beta, reportedly forecast response best.

Germline loops: CDR1 SGHNT, CDR2 YYREEE (reference sequence). The CDR3 runs to 16 residues. V shed 4 bases and J 0 bases; nucleotides not matched to a gene: 7. The material was peripheral blood, obtained from a patient treated with radiotherapy plus ipilimumab. The chain links TRBV5-4 to TRBJ1-3, with 7 bases lining up with TRBD1. The clonotype originates from a human donor with non-small cell lung cancer who had stable disease on radiotherapy plus ipilimumab. The chain's CDR3 is CASSPGGKGSGNTIYF. The DNA for the CDR3 is TGTGCCAGCAGCCCAGGGGGGAAAGGCTCTGGAAACACCATATATTTT.